Shown below are 11 T cell receptor beta chains from a single sample sequenced in a study of beta chain features in type 1 diabetes. Regarding the study as a whole: TCRB CDR3 length was moderately but significantly reduced in all four CD4+ subsets of Type 1 diabetes patients.

These receptors are not linked to any known antigen. Investigators reverse transcribed all isolated RNA, so they sequenced expressed TCRB transcripts. Profiling relied on immunoSEQ multiplex PCR, and the TCRdb table lists in-frame clones only, not all of them. Here the sample spans more than 250,000 clones, over 11% being singletons. Sequencing was carried out using naive CD4+ T cells from blood. These receptors were taken from a young man with type 1 diabetes.

Only a few counts were recorded for this clone. The V gene is TRBV5-4, the J gene TRBJ2-7; TRBD2 aligns across 9 bases. CDR3 length equals 15 residues. CDR1 is SGHNT and CDR2 is YYREEE in the germline V gene (reference sequence). V was clipped by 2 bases and J by 3 bases; unmatched bases: 6. This CDR3 reads CASSFISGSGYEQYF. Written as DNA, the CDR3 is TGTGCCAGCAGCTTTATTAGCGGGAGTGGCTACGAGCAGTACTTC.

The rearrangement uses TRBV18 and TRBJ2-5, with D possibly being TRBD1 (5 bases). CDR1 KGHSH and CDR2 LQKENI come from the germline V gene. The V end was cut by 3 bases, the J end by 4 bases, with 6 bases between. This CDR3 comprises 12 residues. For the CDR3, the DNA is TGTGCCAGCTCACCGCAGGGAGAGACCCAGTACTTC. It encodes CASSPQGETQYF.

V usage is TRBV9 and J usage is TRBJ2-2, with D perhaps TRBD2 (6 bases). The CDR3 runs 15 residues. Trimming removed 0 bases at V and 8 bases at J, with 14 bases between. CDR1 is SGDLS, CDR2 YYNGEE, per germline. The CDR3 is CASSVVAGRSGELFF. CDR3 bases: TGTGCCAGCAGCGTAGTTGCGGGGAGGTCTGGGGAGCTGTTTTTT.

This clone has a single count. The chain joins TRBV5-6 to TRBJ2-5, with a possible D match to TRBD1 (5 bases). The CDR3 extends over 13 amino acids. V was trimmed by 0 bases and J by 4 bases, leaving 7 bases between them. Germline V gene lookup returns CDR1 SGHDT and CDR2 YYEEEE. CDR3 DNA sequence: TGTGCCAGCAGCTTGGGGCAGGGAGAGACCCAGTACTTC. Its translation: CASSLGQGETQYF.

This clone was picked up a small number of times. The chain recombines TRBV9 with TRBJ1-1; 9 nucleotides agree with TRBD1. CDR3 length: 16 amino acids. V dropped 3 bases and J dropped 1; count of bases not matched to a gene: 7. Germline values: CDR1 SGDLS, CDR2 YYNGEE. In nucleotides, the CDR3 is TGTGCCAGCAGCGCGGGGACAGGGATGAGGAACACTGAAGCTTTCTTT. Residues: CASSAGTGMRNTEAFF.

CDR3 coding DNA: TGTGCCAGCAGCGTAGACGCTAGCGGGAGGGACGAGCAGTACTTC. It encodes CASSVDASGRDEQYF. The chain carries TRBV9 and TRBJ2-7; 12 positions match TRBD2. This CDR3 is built from 15 residues. V dropped 0 bases and J dropped 5; count of bases not matched to a gene: 3. Germline V gene data show CDR1 as SGDLS and CDR2 as YYNGEE.

Only a few counts were recorded for this clone. J is TRBJ2-3 and V is TRBV29-1, with TRBD2 as a possible D gene (7 bases). The CDR3 runs to 15 residues. V shed 7 bases and J shed 4 bases, with 21 bases lying between them. The germline V gene encodes CDR1 SQVTM and CDR2 ANQGSEA. In nucleotides, the CDR3 is TGCAGCGCCCGGGGGCAGCGGGACTCCCCAGATACGCAGTATTTT. It specifies CSARGQRDSPDTQYF.

The chain uses TRBV11-2 and TRBJ2-7; 11 bases align to TRBD2. The CDR3 loop spans 15 amino acids. The V segment lost 4 bases and the J segment 7 bases; nucleotides outside the gene matches: 9. Germline CDR1 SGHAT, CDR2 FQNNGV. DNA for the CDR3: TGTGCCAGCAGCTCCATAGCGGGAGGGCCTCGTGAGCAGTACTTC. This gives the protein CASSSIAGGPREQYF. Combining the CDR3 with reference TRBV11-2 and TRBJ2-7 gives the whole variable domain EAGVAQSPRYKIIEKRQSVAFWCNPISGHATLYWYQQILGQGPKLLIQFQNNGVVDDSQLPKDRFSAERLKGVDSTLKIQPAKLEDSAVYLCASSSIAGGPREQYFGPGTRLTVT.

This clone was seen more than once but under ten times. DNA of the CDR3: TGCGCCAGCAGCCACGATCCCAACCGGGACCAGGGGGGCTACACCTTC. It translates to CASSHDPNRDQGGYTF. V gene TRBV5-1 combines with J gene TRBJ1-2; possible D gene TRBD1, 6 bases. The CDR3 runs to 16 residues. Looked up from germline, CDR1 is SGHRS and CDR2 is YFSETQ. V was cut by 4 bases and J by 8 bases, with 24 bases left in between.

This chain links TRBV19 with TRBJ1-5; TRBD1 matches 9 bases. This CDR3 is built from 15 residues. Germline V gene data show CDR1 as LNHDA and CDR2 as SQIVND (reference sequence). V lost 5 bases and J lost 4; bases outside the gene matches: 6. This CDR3 reads CASSLGTGLNQPQHF. CDR3 sequence (DNA): TGTGCCAGTAGTCTGGGGACAGGGTTAAATCAGCCCCAGCATTTT.

This sequence joins TRBV7-8 and TRBJ2-3, with a weak D call TRBD2 (7 bases). In germline, CDR1 is SGHVS, CDR2 FQNEAQ. Between the trimmed V and J ends, which lost 4 bases and 4 bases, there was a span of 15 bases. The CDR3 spans 15 residues. CDR3 in amino acids: CASSSRAGAADTQYF. CDR3 sequence (DNA): TGTGCCAGCAGCTCTCGGGCGGGGGCCGCAGATACGCAGTATTTT.